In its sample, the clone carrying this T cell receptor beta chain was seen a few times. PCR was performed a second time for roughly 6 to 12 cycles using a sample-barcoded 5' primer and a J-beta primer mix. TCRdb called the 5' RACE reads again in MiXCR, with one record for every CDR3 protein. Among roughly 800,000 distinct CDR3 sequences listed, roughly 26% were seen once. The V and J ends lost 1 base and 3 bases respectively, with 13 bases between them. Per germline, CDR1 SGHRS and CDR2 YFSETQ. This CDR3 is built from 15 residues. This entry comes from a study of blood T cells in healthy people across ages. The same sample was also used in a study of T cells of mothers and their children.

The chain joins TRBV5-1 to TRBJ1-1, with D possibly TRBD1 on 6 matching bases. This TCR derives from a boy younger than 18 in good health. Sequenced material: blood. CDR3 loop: CASSLTGGAHTEAFF. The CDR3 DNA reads TGCGCCAGCAGCTTGACCGGGGGGGCGCACACTGAAGCTTTCTTT.